The 15 T cell receptor beta chains below all came from one sample that was sequenced in a study of regulatory T cells in long-lasting Graves disease. Time point noted: newly diagnosed GD, antithyroid drugs for less than 3 months. From PBMCs, RNA was extracted and then used to make the TCR library. Relying on iRepertoire HTBI primers and Arm-PCR of CDR3 regions, the team built TCR beta libraries. MiXCR, applied by TCRdb to the multiplex PCR reads, yields one record per CDR3 protein. The sample contains about 320,000 distinct CDR3 sequences, more than 15% of which appear only once. This specimen was peripheral blood mononuclear cells (PBMCs), taken at new diagnosis, from a patient treated with antithyroid drugs. These receptors were collected from a female donor with Graves disease.

This clonotype was seen many times. The V call is TRBV2, the J call TRBJ2-7; a weak D match, TRBD1 (6 bases). Deletions cut 6 bases from V and 1 base from J, with 10 bases between. Germline CDR1 SNHLY, CDR2 FYNNEI. This CDR3 region has 13 residues. The CDR3 nucleotides are TGTGCCAGCAGACCCGGGACATCCTACGAGCAGTACTTC. Protein: CASRPGTSYEQYF.

This clonotype was seen many times. The chain uses TRBV29-1 and TRBJ2-1, with D perhaps assigned TRBD1 or TRBD2 (5 bases each). The germline V gene has CDR1 SQVTM and CDR2 ANQGSEA. Trimming removed 5 bases at V and 0 bases at J, with 11 bases between. The length of the CDR3 is 14 residues. CDR3 DNA sequence: TGCAGCGTTTGGGACCGGAGCTCCTACAATGAGCAGTTCTTC. Translated: CSVWDRSSYNEQFF.

There are many counts of this clonotype. This chain joins TRBV27 and TRBJ2-3, with TRBD1 matching 7 bases. CDR1 MNHEY and CDR2 SMNVEV come from the germline V gene (reference sequence). This CDR3 comprises 13 residues. The ends lost 8 bases at V and 4 bases at J; junction bases unmatched: 6. CDR3 loop: CASARQGADTQYF. DNA for the CDR3: TGTGCCAGCGCCCGACAGGGAGCAGATACGCAGTATTTT.

As regards this clonotype: A much larger clonotype is one base distant, so this may be a read error. The V and J genes are TRBV11-1 and TRBJ2-1; 7 bases map to TRBD2. V was pared by 4 bases and J by 5 bases, with 5 bases of the junction left unmatched. The V gene's germline CDR1 is SGHAT and CDR2 FQDESV (reference sequence). The CDR3 covers 14 residues. The CDR3 DNA reads as TGTGCCAGCAGCTCGGGACTACCGAACAATGAGCAGTTCTTC. Amino acids: CASSSGLPNNEQFF.

In this sample, this clonotype turned up a few times. A read error is likely here: a far larger clone is one base away. The chain employs TRBV6-4 and TRBJ2-1, with D perhaps given as TRBD1 or TRBD2 (5 bases each). This CDR3 comprises 15 residues. V lost 5 bases to trimming and J lost 3 bases, with 14 bases between them. Looked up from germline, CDR1 is MRHNA and CDR2 is SNTAGT. The CDR3 region is CASSYEGPIYNEQFF. CDR3 coding DNA: TGTGCCAGCAGTTACGAGGGACCCATCTACAATGAGCAGTTCTTC.

This clonotype has only a few counts. The rearrangement joins TRBV28 to TRBJ1-2; D gene uncertain. Trimming pared 5 bases from V and 6 bases from J, leaving 22 bases between. This CDR3 spans 16 amino acids. Germline V gene data show CDR1 as MDHEN and CDR2 as SYDVKM. The CDR3 DNA follows: TGTGCCAGCAGTCCCCCATCTCTCGGTGGAATTCATGGCTACACCTTC. The encoded protein is CASSPPSLGGIHGYTF.

Comments on this clonotype: As the CDR3 is not closed by the conserved phenylalanine or tryptophan, this likely results from a read error. The chain joins TRBV12-3 or TRBV12-4 to TRBJ2-7; 7 bases are a match to TRBD1. The V and J ends lost 9 bases and 1 base, in that order; junction bases with no gene match: 9. The CDR3 covers 14 residues. This CDR3 is CASSGQAPSYEQYL. In DNA form, the CDR3 reads TGTGCCAGTAGTGGACAGGCTCCGTCCTACGAGCAGTACCTC.

This clonotype was counted many times. CDR3 DNA: TGCAGTGCCCCACTAGGAGCGGGAGGAGGCGATGAGCAGTTCTTC. Protein: CSAPLGAGGGDEQFF. The rearrangement uses TRBV20-1 and TRBJ2-1; 9 bases line up with TRBD2. V gave up 6 bases and J gave up 8 bases; unmatched junction bases: 14. Germline CDR1 DFQATT, CDR2 SNEGSKA (reference sequence). The CDR3 runs to 15 residues.

This clonotype has ten or more counts. The chain links TRBV11-2 to TRBJ1-1, with D uncertain. The CDR3 covers 14 residues. With 3 bases removed from V and 5 bases from J, the gap between germline ends came to 13 bases. Germline values: CDR1 SGHAT, CDR2 FQNNGV. The CDR3 sequence: CASSFSPAVTEAFF. The CDR3 coding sequence is TGTGCCAGCAGCTTTAGCCCCGCGGTAACTGAAGCTTTCTTT.

Many counts were recorded for this clonotype. The chain carries TRBV28 and TRBJ1-5; TRBD1 agrees at 9 bases. Germline values: CDR1 MDHEN, CDR2 SYDVKM. The length of the CDR3 is 19 residues. Trimming removed 6 bases from V and 2 bases from J; junction bases left unmatched: 17. The CDR3 here is CASRRTPGTGLFGNQPQHF. Here the CDR3 DNA reads TGTGCCAGCAGAAGAACACCCGGGACAGGGTTATTCGGCAATCAGCCCCAGCATTTT.

This clonotype was detected a few times. V usage is TRBV20-1 and J usage is TRBJ2-7; maybe TRBD1 (7 bases). The germline V gene has CDR1 DFQATT and CDR2 SNEGSKA (reference sequence). The CDR3 has 16 amino acids. The V end was cut by 6 bases, the J end by 2 bases, with 23 bases between. CDR3 sequence reads: CSAAGTELFRTYEQYF. For the CDR3, the DNA is TGCAGTGCCGCGGGGACAGAGTTGTTTAGGACCTACGAGCAGTACTTC.

This clonotype was found many times. The chain has TRBV14 and TRBJ2-3; 7 bases agree with TRBD1. Germline CDR1 and CDR2: SGHDN and FVKESK. This CDR3 is built from 15 residues. V dropped 4 bases and J dropped 9; count of bases not matched to a gene: 13. The CDR3 region is CASSPLDRLQDTQYF. The CDR3 nucleotides are TGTGCCAGCAGCCCGCTGGACAGGTTGCAAGACACGCAGTATTTT.

This clonotype appeared many times. This chain links TRBV24-1 with TRBJ2-1; D gene ambiguous. The CDR3 is 15 residues long. Trimming stripped 5 bases from V and 3 bases from J, with 13 bases between. From germline, CDR1 is KGHDR and CDR2 SFDVKD. This CDR3 is CATSALDEIYNEQFF. CDR3 bases: TGTGCCACCAGTGCTCTGGACGAAATCTACAATGAGCAGTTCTTC.

This chain links TRBV29-1 with TRBJ2-3, with 7 bases aligning to TRBD2. The CDR3 length is 16 residues. Germline trimming cut 5 bases from V and 5 bases from J; bases unmatched to any gene: 16. Germline-derived CDR1 and CDR2 are SQVTM and ANQGSEA. DNA for the CDR3: TGCAGCGTTCCCATCCCCCTGCCGGGAGGTCTAGATACGCAGTATTTT. As protein: CSVPIPLPGGLDTQYF.

This clonotype was counted many times. This sequence joins TRBV11-3 and TRBJ2-2, with D perhaps assigned TRBD1 or TRBD2 (5 bases each). V lost 6 bases and J lost 1, with 15 bases in between. Germline V lookup: CDR1 SGHNT, CDR2 YENEEA. The CDR3 length is 16 residues. Here the CDR3 DNA reads TGTGCCAGCAGGGGGCAGGGACGGGTGAACACCGGGGAGCTGTTTTTT. Amino acid sequence: CASRGQGRVNTGELFF.